There are a few counts of the clone carrying this T cell receptor beta chain. This sample stems from a study of early T cells in non-severe SARS-CoV-2 infection. At the level of the study: Unsorted whole blood bulk RNA was sequenced, with unpaired chains.

Individual cDNA molecules received unique molecular identifiers during library preparation. TCRdb re-called the 5' RACE reads through MiXCR, storing one row per CDR3 protein. The sample carries under 85,000 distinct CDR3 sequences, roughly 9.4% recorded once. Trimming took 4 bases from V and 4 from J, leaving 22 bases between them. The germline V gene encodes CDR1 LGHNA and CDR2 YNFKEQ. This CDR3 has 17 residues. The sample comprised whole blood. This TCR derives from an adult who was a healthcare worker with PCR-confirmed SARS-CoV-2 infection or an uninfected control (not recorded which). The chain recombines TRBV4-2 with TRBJ1-2, with D maybe TRBD1 (5 bases). CDR3 DNA: TGTGCCAGCAGCCGCGTGAGTGGGACCGATTCATCCTATGGCTACACCTTC. Translation gives CASSRVSGTDSSYGYTF.